This is a list of T cell receptor beta chains from one sample in a study of T cells in Graves' hyperthyroidism and ophthalmopathy. One entry per CDR3 protein results from TCRdb running MiXCR on the multiplex PCR reads. The sample has over 250,000 distinct CDR3 sequences, 17% seen once; the top ten hold roughly 50%. Sequences were obtained from blood. These receptors originate from a woman aged 60-75 years with Graves' ophthalmopathy. Each CDR3 is given with its conserved first and last residue. The D gene is left open where the match is weak. Size is omitted from some rows. Given values are once, few, many or a class for expanded clones.

j_call | clone_size | d_call | v_call | cdr3_aa | cdr3_nt
TRBJ1-5 | many | TRBD1 | TRBV7-6 | CASSTCRQGNQPQHF | TGTGCCAGCAGCACGTGCCGACAGGGAAATCAGCCCCAGCATTTT
TRBJ2-7 | many | TRBD2 | TRBV3-1 | CASSQDGLAGVYEQYF | TGTGCCAGCAGCCAAGACGGACTAGCGGGAGTCTACGAGCAGTACTTC
TRBJ1-1 | many | . | TRBV29-1 | CSVGWSRGENTEAFF | TGCAGCGTTGGCTGGTCTAGGGGGGAGAACACTGAAGCTTTCTTT
TRBJ2-5 | many | TRBD2 | TRBV6-2/TRBV6-3 | CASSNILAGEQETQYF | TGTGCCAGCAGTAATATCCTAGCGGGGGAGCAAGAGACCCAGTACTTC
TRBJ2-7 | many | TRBD1 | TRBV7-6 | CASSLRQGRGSEQYF | TGTGCCAGCAGCCTTAGACAGGGTAGGGGTTCCGAGCAGTACTTC
TRBJ1-1 | many | . | TRBV7-9 | CASSFQGSDTEAFF | TGTGCCAGCAGCTTTCAGGGTTCCGACACTGAAGCTTTCTTT
TRBJ1-2 | many | . | TRBV20-1 | CSARDEGQANGYTF | TGCAGTGCTAGAGATGAGGGTCAGGCCAATGGCTACACCTTC
TRBJ1-3 | many | . | TRBV7-8 | CASSSPSGWGAAGNTIYF | TGTGCCAGCAGCTCGCCGAGCGGGTGGGGGGCAGCTGGAAACACCATATATTTT
TRBJ2-3 | few | TRBD1 | TRBV20-1 | CSARDQQGDGTDTQYF | TGCAGTGCTAGAGATCAACAGGGGGATGGGACAGATACGCAGTATTTT
TRBJ1-3 | many | TRBD1 | TRBV30 | CACRGQGSSFGNTIYF | TGTGCCTGCAGAGGACAGGGATCATCGTTTGGAAACACCATATATTTT
TRBJ1-1 | many | . | TRBV5-1 | CASSPPGLGEAFF | TGCGCCAGCAGCCCCCCAGGATTAGGTGAAGCTTTCTTT
TRBJ2-1 | many | TRBD2 | TRBV5-1 | CASSAGGRGRSYNEQFF | TGCGCCAGCAGCGCCGGAGGCCGCGGGAGGTCCTACAATGAGCAGTTCTTC
TRBJ2-3 | few | TRBD2 | TRBV20-1 | CSTRGASGGTDTQYF | TGCAGTACTAGAGGGGCTAGCGGGGGCACAGATACGCAGTATTTT
TRBJ2-1 | many | TRBD1 | TRBV30 | CAWSVGTGGYNEQFF | TGTGCCTGGAGTGTAGGGACAGGGGGCTACAATGAGCAGTTCTTC
TRBJ1-2 | . | . | TRBV7-6 | CASSPTGFNGYTF | TGTGCCAGCAGCCCTACAGGGTTTAATGGCTACACCTTC
TRBJ2-7 | few | TRBD2 | TRBV5-1 | CASALAGGLYEQYF | TGCGCCAGCGCCCTAGCGGGAGGTCTCTACGAGCAGTACTTC
TRBJ2-1 | . | . | TRBV20-1 | CSADGQYNEQFF | TGCAGTGCTGACGGACAGTACAATGAGCAGTTCTTC
TRBJ1-1 | . | . | TRBV27 | CASSNFRGRRNTEAFF | TGTGCCAGCAGTAATTTTAGGGGAAGGAGGAACACTGAAGCTTTCTTT
TRBJ2-2 | . | TRBD2 | TRBV18 | CASSFRDGGLGPNTGELFF | TGTGCCAGCTCATTTCGGGACGGGGGACTAGGACCGAACACCGGGGAGCTGTTTTTT
TRBJ1-1 | few | . | TRBV12-3/TRBV12-4 | CASSFSGTEASF | TGTGCCAGCAGTTTTTCGGGGACTGAAGCTTCCTTT
TRBJ2-2 | . | . | TRBV19 | CASSINPDTGELFF | TGTGCCAGTAGTATAAACCCGGACACCGGGGAGCTGTTTTTT
TRBJ1-4 | many | TRBD1 | TRBV12-3/TRBV12-4 | CASSLRDRINEKLFF | TGTGCCAGCAGTTTACGGGACAGGATAAATGAAAAACTGTTTTTT
TRBJ2-2 | many | . | TRBV19 | CASSHLGTGELFF | TGTGCCAGTAGCCATCTGGGCACCGGGGAGCTGTTTTTT
TRBJ1-2 | many | . | TRBV28 | CASSYPTNGGVSGYTF | TGTGCCAGCAGTTACCCAACAAACGGTGGTGTGAGTGGCTACACCTTC
TRBJ2-1 | many | . | TRBV25-1 | CASSAPVGSEQFF | TGTGCCAGCAGTGCCCCTGTTGGGTCTGAGCAGTTCTTC
TRBJ1-4 | few | . | TRBV4-3 | CASSQDPTRGGNEKLFF | TGCGCCAGCAGCCAAGACCCCACGAGGGGGGGAAATGAAAAACTGTTTTTT
TRBJ1-2 | once | . | TRBV19 | CASSTVYYGYTF | TGTGCCAGTAGTACGGTTTACTATGGCTACACCTTC
TRBJ2-1 | many | . | TRBV27 | CASSSSRLVNEQFF | TGTGCCAGCAGTTCGTCGCGACTAGTGAATGAGCAGTTCTTC
TRBJ2-1 | many | . | TRBV6-2/TRBV6-3 | CASSYRLYNEQFF | TGTGCCAGCAGTTATCGGCTTTACAATGAGCAGTTCTTC
TRBJ2-7 | many | . | TRBV28 | CASSSNGLGIHEQYF | TGTGCCAGCAGTTCGAACGGGTTAGGGATCCACGAGCAGTACTTC
TRBJ1-2 | many | . | TRBV20-1 | CSARSATNYGYTF | TGCAGTGCTAGGAGCGCGACTAACTATGGCTACACCTTC
TRBJ1-2 | . | . | TRBV5-8 | CASSLGPGGERGYTF | TGTGCCAGCAGCTTAGGGCCTGGGGGCGAGCGTGGCTACACCTTC
TRBJ1-4 | . | . | TRBV6-6 | CASSYAGVGEKLFF | TGTGCCAGCAGTTACGCAGGGGTTGGGGAAAAACTGTTTTTT
TRBJ2-1 | many | . | TRBV28 | CASTLSGISSYNEQFF | TGTGCCAGCACCCTCTCAGGGATCAGCTCCTACAATGAGCAGTTCTTC
TRBJ1-1 | . | . | TRBV7-2 | CASSTQGGTEAFF | TGTGCCAGCAGCACCCAGGGAGGCACTGAAGCTTTCTTT
TRBJ2-2 | few | TRBD1 | TRBV11-2 | CASSRGSGTGPTGELFF | TGTGCCAGCAGCCGGGGCAGCGGGACAGGGCCCACCGGGGAGCTGTTTTTT
TRBJ1-5 | . | . | TRBV19 | CASSMVKETNQPQHF | TGTGCCAGTAGTATGGTTAAGGAAACCAATCAGCCCCAGCATTTT
TRBJ1-1 | many | . | TRBV30 | CAWSHPNRETEAFF | TGTGCCTGGAGCCATCCGAACAGGGAAACTGAAGCTTTCTTT
TRBJ1-2 | many | . | TRBV20-1 | CSARTGSYGYTF | TGCAGTGCTAGAACCGGGTCCTATGGCTACACCTTC
TRBJ2-1 | . | . | TRBV6-5 | CAGTSQGPYNEQFF | TGTGCCGGCACTTCACAGGGCCCCTACAATGAGCAGTTCTTC
TRBJ2-2 | many | . | TRBV6-1 | CASSQAGGSAGELFF | TGTGCCAGCAGTCAGGCCGGGGGCTCCGCCGGGGAGCTGTTTTTT
TRBJ2-7 | few | . | TRBV5-5 | CASSLGHELGYEQYF | TGTGCCAGCAGCCTGGGACACGAGCTCGGATACGAGCAGTACTTC
TRBJ2-7 | few | . | TRBV6-2/TRBV6-3 | CASRYRGQNYEQYF | TGTGCCAGCAGATATCGAGGACAGAACTACGAGCAGTACTTC
TRBJ2-1 | . | TRBD1 | TRBV19 | CASSRQGRGVEQFF | TGTGCCAGTAGTAGACAGGGGAGAGGGGTTGAGCAGTTCTTC
TRBJ1-4 | few | . | TRBV28 | CASGREKLFF | TGTGCCAGCGGTCGAGAAAAACTGTTTTTT
TRBJ1-1 | many | . | TRBV13 | CASSLRAGRNTEAFF | TGTGCCAGCAGCTTAAGGGCAGGGAGGAACACTGAAGCTTTCTTT
TRBJ1-1 | many | TRBD1 | TRBV11-2 | CASSHYRGQLSEAFF | TGTGCCAGCAGCCATTACAGGGGGCAACTGTCTGAAGCTTTCTTT
TRBJ1-5 | once | . | TRBV19 | CASSINSGFNQPQHF | TGTGCCAGTAGTATAAATTCAGGATTCAATCAGCCCCAGCATTTT